This is a list of T cell receptor beta chains from one sample in a study of blood T cell repertoires in COVID-19. Here immunoSEQ multiplex PCR was the method, and the copy in TCRdb shows in-frame clones only, minus some. Here the sample spans about 200,000 clones, about 84% being singletons. Sequencing was carried out using PBMCs or T cells enriched from blood (not recorded which). These receptors were taken from a middle-aged man with acute COVID-19. The conserved cysteine and the conserved F or W are not part of the CDR3 here. The order of the fields is V gene, J gene, CDR3 protein.

>TRBV6-5|TRBJ1-1
ASSPIGQGRSEAF
>TRBV5-1|TRBJ2-7
ASSLGLAGSSSYEQY
>TRBV24-1|TRBJ2-5
ATSDFWDSEETQY
>TRBV2|TRBJ1-1
ASKRQDTEAF
>TRBV9|TRBJ2-7
ASSVARTSGTYEQY
>TRBV29-1|TRBJ2-1
SVELGQGAYNEQF
>TRBV5-5|TRBJ2-1
ASSSSGGFNEQF
>TRBV10-1|TRBJ2-1
ASSEGLNEQF
>TRBV13|TRBJ1-5
ASSFGTGSQPQH
>TRBV30|TRBJ1-6
AWGARGRSPLH
>TRBV11-2|TRBJ2-1
ASSDRDYRGPGEQF
>TRBV5-1|TRBJ2-2
ASSLAGTSGSRTGELF
>TRBV10-3|TRBJ2-7
AISGAGDYEQY
>TRBV24-1|TRBJ1-6
ATSAWITNSPLH
>TRBV5-4|TRBJ2-5
ASSFGGMEGKTQY
>TRBV16|TRBJ2-7
ASSQGSGSEQY
>TRBV13|TRBJ2-1
ASSFTGYSYNEQF
>TRBV5-6|TRBJ2-5
ASSLWFDNGDGRETQY
>TRBV6-4|TRBJ2-3
ASSDSGGSTDTQY
>TRBV18|TRBJ2-7
ASSPWDRGYEQY
>TRBV5-1|TRBJ2-1
ASIEGRGSYNEQF
>TRBV5-4|TRBJ2-5
ASSPDRVGETQY
>TRBV11-2|TRBJ2-7
ASRKSGTYEQY
>TRBV27|TRBJ2-7
ASSSGLAGGEQY
>TRBV19|TRBJ2-2
ASTRTANTGELF
>TRBV27|TRBJ2-1
ASSSRGGRAGNEQF
>TRBV28|TRBJ2-7
ASSLYALPYEQY
>TRBV18|TRBJ2-5
ASSVTGDQETQY
>TRBV7-8|TRBJ1-5
ASSPLRGGDQPQH
>TRBV4-1|TRBJ2-7
ASSFRTETHEQY
>TRBV19|TRBJ2-2
ASSIVGAPGELF
>TRBV3-1/TRBV3-2|TRBJ1-4
ASSPSLGGVGEKLF
>TRBV5-6|TRBJ2-1
ASSLWTSGVNEQF
>TRBV13|TRBJ2-1
ASSRGGSSYNEQF
>TRBV28|TRBJ1-6
ASSLLQDSPLH
>TRBV4-1|TRBJ2-3
ASSQKMRAGDTDTQY
>TRBV9|TRBJ2-1
ASSVGPQGEQF
>TRBV2|TRBJ2-1
ASMRGLDTRYNEQF
>TRBV4-3|TRBJ1-2
ASSQDGPVTANGYT
>TRBV30|TRBJ2-5
AWARRTSGLETQY
>TRBV28|TRBJ2-7
ATRQVAETYEQY
>TRBV30|TRBJ2-3
AWQSTDTQY